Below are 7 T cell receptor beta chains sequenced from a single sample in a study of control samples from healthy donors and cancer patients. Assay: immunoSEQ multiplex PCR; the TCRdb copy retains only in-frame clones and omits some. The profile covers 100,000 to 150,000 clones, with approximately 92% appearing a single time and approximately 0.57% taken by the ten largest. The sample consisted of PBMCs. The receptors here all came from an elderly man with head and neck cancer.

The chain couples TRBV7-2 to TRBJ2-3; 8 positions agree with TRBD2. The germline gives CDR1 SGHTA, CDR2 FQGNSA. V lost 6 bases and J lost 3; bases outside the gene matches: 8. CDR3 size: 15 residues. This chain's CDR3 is CASRPPGLETDTQYF. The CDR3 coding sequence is TGTGCCAGCAGGCCCCCGGGACTAGAAACAGATACGCAGTATTTT.

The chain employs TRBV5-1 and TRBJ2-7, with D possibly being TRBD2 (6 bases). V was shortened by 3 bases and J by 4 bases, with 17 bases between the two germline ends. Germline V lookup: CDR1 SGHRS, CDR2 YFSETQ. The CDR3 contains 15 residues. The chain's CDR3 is CASSSAGTLHYEQYF. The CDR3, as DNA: TGCGCCAGCAGCTCCGCGGGGACTCTACATTACGAGCAGTACTTC.

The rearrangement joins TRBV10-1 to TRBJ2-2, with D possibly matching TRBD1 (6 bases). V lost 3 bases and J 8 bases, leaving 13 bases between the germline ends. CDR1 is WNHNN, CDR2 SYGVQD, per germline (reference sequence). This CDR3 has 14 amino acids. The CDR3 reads CASSEQGLGGELFF. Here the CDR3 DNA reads TGCGCCAGCAGTGAACAGGGTCTAGGGGGGGAGCTGTTTTTT.

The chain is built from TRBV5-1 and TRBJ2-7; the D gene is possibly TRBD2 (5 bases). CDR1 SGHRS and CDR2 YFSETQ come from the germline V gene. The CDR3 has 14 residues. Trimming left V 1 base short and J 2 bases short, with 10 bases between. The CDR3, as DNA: TGCGCCAGCAGCTTGCGAGGGTCAGCCTACGAGCAGTACTTC. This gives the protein CASSLRGSAYEQYF.

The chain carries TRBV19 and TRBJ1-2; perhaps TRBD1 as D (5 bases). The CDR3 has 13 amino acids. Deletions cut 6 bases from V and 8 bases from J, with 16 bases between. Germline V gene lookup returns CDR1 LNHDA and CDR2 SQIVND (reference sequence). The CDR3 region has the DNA TGTGCCAGTAGCCCTCCAGGGAGGGCGGGCTACACCTTC. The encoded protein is CASSPPGRAGYTF.

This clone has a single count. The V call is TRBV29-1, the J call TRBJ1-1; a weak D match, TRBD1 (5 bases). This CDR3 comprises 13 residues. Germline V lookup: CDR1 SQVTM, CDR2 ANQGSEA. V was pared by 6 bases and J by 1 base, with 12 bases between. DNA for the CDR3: TGCAGCGTCAAATTGACAGCGAACACTGAAGCTTTCTTT. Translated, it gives CSVKLTANTEAFF.

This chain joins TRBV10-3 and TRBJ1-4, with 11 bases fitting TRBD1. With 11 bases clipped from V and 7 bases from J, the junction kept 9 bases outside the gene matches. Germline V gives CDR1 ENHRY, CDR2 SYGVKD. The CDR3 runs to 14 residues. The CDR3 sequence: CASGTGGQAEKLFF. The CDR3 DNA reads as TGTGCCTCCGGGACAGGGGGGCAGGCTGAAAAACTGTTTTTT.